Here is one T cell receptor beta chain with its context. The CDR3 has 14 amino acids. The germline V gene has CDR1 KGHSH and CDR2 LQKENI. After removal of 1 base from V and 4 bases from J, the junction contained 3 bases not matched to a gene. The data were produced by immunoSEQ multiplex PCR, yet TCRdb's version contains in-frame clones alone and is incomplete. The sample has approximately 30,000 clones, 85% to 95% seen once. The sample originates from a study of lymphopenia after photon versus proton radiotherapy. The material sequenced was peripheral blood, taken from a patient treated with photon-based radiotherapy. The V call is TRBV18, the J call TRBJ1-1; TRBD1 matches at 7 bases. This receptor was taken from a woman aged 50 to 65 with cholangiocarcinoma. Written as DNA, the CDR3 is TGTGCCAGCTCACCACAGGGGGCCGTCACTGAAGCTTTCTTT. This encodes CASSPQGAVTEAFF.